The clone carrying this T cell receptor beta chain was picked up many times. Its antigen is unknown. This sample was included in a study of early T cells in non-severe SARS-CoV-2 infection. Study details: Sequencing used unsorted whole-blood bulk RNA, so chains lack pairing.

The CDR3 runs 12 residues. The germline V gene encodes CDR1 MNHEY and CDR2 SVGEGT. Trimming took off 5 bases at V and 3 bases at J, with 5 bases between the two ends. Unique molecular identifiers were affixed to single, distinct cDNA molecules. One entry per CDR3 protein, called by TCRdb with MiXCR from the 5' RACE reads. The sample holds approximately 47,000 distinct CDR3 sequences, roughly 6.1% seen once. Study-wide results and limits: VDJdb matches were skewed toward anti-spike CD8 T cell responses.

The sample was whole blood, taken at baseline. The rearrangement uses TRBV6-2 or TRBV6-3 and TRBJ2-1; D is unclear. The receptor comes from an adult who was a healthcare worker with PCR-confirmed SARS-CoV-2 infection or an uninfected control (not recorded which). The CDR3 nucleotides are TGTGCCAGCAGTACCAGCTACAATGAGCAGTTCTTC. It specifies CASSTSYNEQFF.